The next 32 T cell receptor beta chains were all read from a single sample in a study of T cells in Graves' hyperthyroidism and ophthalmopathy. TCR beta CDR3 regions were amplified from RNA transcripts. An initial round of RT-PCR targeting the TCR CDR3 relied on the HTBI primer set. TCRdb fed the multiplex PCR reads into MiXCR, producing one record per CDR3 protein. The profile covers 300,000 to 450,000 distinct CDR3 sequences, with around 14% appearing a single time and about 31% taken by the ten largest. Sample: blood. The receptors were gathered from a woman in her 30s with Graves' hyperthyroidism.

This clonotype has a handful of counts. The chain couples TRBV20-1 to TRBJ2-7; TRBD2 matches 13 bases. From germline, CDR1 is DFQATT and CDR2 SNEGSKA (reference sequence). CDR3 size: 13 residues. V lost 6 bases to trimming and J lost 5 bases; unmatched junction nucleotides: 4. The CDR3 DNA reads TGCAGTGCAACGGGACTAGCGGGAAACGAGCAGTACTTC. Translation gives CSATGLAGNEQYF.

This clonotype has ten or more counts. The chain combines TRBV9 with TRBJ2-3, with D unclear. CDR1 and CDR2 (germline): SGDLS, YYNGEE. Trimming took off 0 bases at V and 8 bases at J, with 22 bases between the two ends. CDR3 length equals 17 residues. The CDR3 here is CASSVGGRMLVGPTQYF. The CDR3 bases are TGTGCCAGCAGCGTAGGCGGACGTATGCTAGTTGGGCCTACGCAGTATTTT.

This clonotype was counted at least ten times. V is TRBV28 and J is TRBJ1-5, with 8 nucleotides matching TRBD1. This CDR3 contains 18 residues. J was trimmed by 1 base and V by 5 bases; bases with no gene match: 13. CDR1 is MDHEN and CDR2 is SYDVKM in the germline V gene. The CDR3 sequence is CASSPGGPPFLSNQPQHF. The CDR3 nucleotides read TGTGCCAGCAGTCCAGGGGGCCCCCCATTTCTGAGCAATCAGCCCCAGCATTTT.

Concerning this clonotype itself: A much larger clone is a single base away; this may be a read error. Here the CDR3 DNA reads TGTGCCGGCAGTTACGGACAGGCGACAACAGATACGCAGTATTTT. Its protein product is CAGSYGQATTDTQYF. The chain is built from TRBV6-2 or TRBV6-3 and TRBJ2-3; 7 bases line up with TRBD1. Per germline, CDR1 MNHEY and CDR2 SVGEGT. The CDR3 runs to 15 residues.

This clonotype has a count of ten or more. This chain connects TRBV9 to TRBJ2-5, with TRBD1 identical over 11 bases. The CDR3 spans 15 residues. The V and J ends lost 3 bases and 5 bases, in that order; junction bases with no gene match: 6. Germline V gene lookup returns CDR1 SGDLS and CDR2 YYNGEE. The CDR3 loop is CASSADRGLGETQYF. The CDR3 DNA follows: TGTGCCAGCAGCGCGGACAGGGGGCTCGGCGAGACCCAGTACTTC.

The V call is TRBV28, the J call TRBJ1-5; the D gene is possibly TRBD1 (5 bases). The CDR3 has 16 amino acids. The V end was cut by 4 bases, the J end by 1 base, with 14 bases between. Germline CDR1 reads MDHEN; CDR2 reads SYDVKM. The DNA for the CDR3 is TGTGCCAGCAGTTCCCCCGGGGGTGGGAGCAATCAGCCCCAGCATTTT. Amino acid sequence: CASSSPGGGSNQPQHF.

This chain joins TRBV10-3 and TRBJ2-2; TRBD2 matches at 11 bases. The CDR3 is 18 residues long. V lost 0 bases, J lost 0 bases, and 3 bases stayed unmatched. CDR1 and CDR2 from the germline V gene are ENHRY and SYGVKD. CDR3: CAISESRLAGTNTGELFF. The CDR3 region has the DNA TGTGCCATCAGTGAGTCGAGACTAGCGGGAACGAACACCGGGGAGCTGTTTTTT.

This clonotype came up many times. V is TRBV3-1 and J is TRBJ2-3; perhaps TRBD1 as D (7 bases). This CDR3 has 16 residues. Germline V gives CDR1 LGHDT, CDR2 YNNKEL (reference sequence). V gave up 4 bases and J gave up 2 bases, with 16 bases separating them. In DNA, the CDR3 is TGTGCCAGCAGCCGAGGGGGCGGGACCCCCACAGATACGCAGTATTTT. Translation: CASSRGGGTPTDTQYF.

The chain combines TRBV20-1 with TRBJ2-7, with D unresolved. The CDR3 covers 13 residues. V was shortened by 4 bases and J by 0 bases, with 10 bases between the two germline ends. From germline, CDR1 is DFQATT and CDR2 SNEGSKA (reference sequence). This CDR3 is CSAIAQDSYEQYF. The CDR3 coding sequence is TGCAGTGCTATCGCGCAGGACTCCTACGAGCAGTACTTC.

This clonotype appeared many times. The chain is built from TRBV12-3 or TRBV12-4 and TRBJ1-2; the match to TRBD1 covers 8 bases. V gave up 6 bases and J gave up 0 bases; unmatched junction bases: 3. This CDR3 is built from 14 residues. This CDR3 reads CASRRQGTNYGYTF. CDR3 DNA sequence: TGTGCCAGCAGACGACAGGGGACTAACTATGGCTACACCTTC.

The gene calls are TRBV3-1 and TRBJ2-7; 15 positions agree with TRBD2. V shed 1 base, J shed 7 bases, and the junction held 5 bases outside the gene matches. The CDR3 is 16 amino acids. Per the germline V gene, CDR1 is LGHDT and CDR2 is YNNKEL (reference sequence). CDR3 amino acids: CASSQVGLAGGGEQYF. The DNA for the CDR3 is TGTGCCAGCAGCCAAGTTGGACTAGCGGGAGGGGGGGAGCAGTACTTC.

CDR3 in DNA: TGTGCCAGCAGCCAAGGTCCGGGCTACGAGCAGTACTTC. Translating it yields CASSQGPGYEQYF. The V call is TRBV4-2, the J call TRBJ2-7, with D hard to call. CDR1 and CDR2 from the germline V gene are LGHNA and YNFKEQ. Deletions cut 1 base from V and 3 bases from J, with 7 bases between. This CDR3 comprises 13 residues.

The chain combines TRBV9 with TRBJ2-3; D is perhaps TRBD1 (5 bases). The CDR3 contains 13 residues. Trimming cost V 4 bases and J 11 bases, with 17 bases left between them. Germline V gives CDR1 SGDLS, CDR2 YYNGEE. CDR3 loop: CASSKLDSTQQYF. Written as DNA, the CDR3 is TGTGCCAGCAGCAAACTTGACAGTACGCAGCAGTATTTT. The full variable domain, in which reference TRBV9 and TRBJ2-3 provide the parts outside the CDR3, is DSGVTQTPKHLITATGQRVTLRCSPRSGDLSVYWYQQSLDQGLQFLIQYYNGEERAKGNILERFSAQQFPDLHSELNLSSLELGDSALYFCASSKLDSTQQYFGPGTRLTVL.

This clonotype occurred a few times. The J gene is TRBJ1-6, the V gene TRBV3-1; D unresolved. Between the trimmed V and J ends, which lost 1 base and 10 bases, there was a span of 17 bases. The CDR3 has 16 amino acids. Germline CDR1 is LGHDT and CDR2 is YNNKEL (reference sequence). CDR3 region: CASSQGIVGVGSPLHF. As DNA, the CDR3 is TGTGCCAGCAGCCAAGGGATTGTCGGGGTAGGGTCACCCCTCCACTTT.

Many counts were recorded for this clonotype. The rearrangement joins TRBV29-1 to TRBJ2-7, with no clear D. The germline V gene has CDR1 SQVTM and CDR2 ANQGSEA. With 5 bases removed from V and 0 bases from J, the gap between germline ends came to 11 bases. The CDR3 length is 13 residues. DNA of the CDR3: TGCAGCGTTTATGGAATTTCCTCCTACGAGCAGTACTTC. This sequence encodes CSVYGISSYEQYF.

This clonotype was detected many times. This chain links TRBV2 with TRBJ1-3; 9 bases align to TRBD1. This CDR3 contains 13 residues. V shed 6 bases and J 3 bases; nucleotides not matched to a gene: 0. CDR1 and CDR2 from the germline V gene are SNHLY and FYNNEI. The CDR3 DNA reads TGTGCCAGCAGGGACAGGGGTGGAAACACCATATATTTT. Translation: CASRDRGGNTIYF.

Notes on this clonotype: This sequence may be a read error, since a much larger clone differs from it by one base. The CDR3 does not end in the conserved phenylalanine or tryptophan, so this is likely a read error. This chain connects TRBV6-2 or TRBV6-3 to TRBJ2-7, with a possible D match to TRBD1 (5 bases). The length of the CDR3 is 14 residues. Trimming removed 2 bases from V and 3 bases from J, with 11 bases in between. The germline V gene has CDR1 MNHEY and CDR2 SVGEGT. The CDR3 DNA reads TGTGCCAGCAGTTACCCGGACAACAACTACGAGCAGTACTCC. It codes for CASSYPDNNYEQYS.

This clonotype was seen a few times. The gene calls are TRBV20-1 and TRBJ2-3, with D possibly called TRBD1 or TRBD2 (5 bases each). Germline V gene data show CDR1 as DFQATT and CDR2 as SNEGSKA (reference sequence). Trimming shortened V by 2 bases and J by 0 bases, and 12 bases separated the two germline ends. The CDR3 totals 15 residues. The CDR3 DNA follows: TGCAGTGCTAGACCCAGCGGACAAAGCACAGATACGCAGTATTTT. Encoded protein: CSARPSGQSTDTQYF.

This clonotype was detected many times. The CDR3 here is CSATIAGVGGNEQFF. CDR3 in DNA: TGCAGTGCTACTATAGCGGGAGTAGGGGGCAATGAGCAGTTCTTC. V is TRBV20-1 and J is TRBJ2-1; 9 bases are a match to TRBD2. The CDR3 length is 15 residues. J lost 6 bases, V lost 4 bases, and 10 bases had no gene match. From germline, CDR1 is DFQATT and CDR2 SNEGSKA (reference sequence).

This clonotype was found many times. CDR3 nucleotide sequence: TGCAGTGCTAGAGATGCCCGGGGAACGAACACTGAAGCTTTCTTT. Translating gives CSARDARGTNTEAFF. This rearrangement joins TRBV20-1 to TRBJ1-1; D is undetermined. The CDR3 runs to 15 residues. Germline loops: CDR1 DFQATT, CDR2 SNEGSKA (reference sequence). The V end lost 0 bases, the J end lost 1 base, and 12 bases lay between the germline ends.

The rearrangement links TRBV5-1 to TRBJ1-2; D not certain. Germline V gene data show CDR1 as SGHRS and CDR2 as YFSETQ. The CDR3 is 14 amino acids. The V gene lost 3 bases and the J gene lost 4 bases, with 13 bases spanning the gap. In DNA, the CDR3 is TGCGCCAGCAGCTATGACTCGGCGGGCTATGGCTACACCTTC. It encodes CASSYDSAGYGYTF.

This clonotype was found many times. This chain links TRBV28 with TRBJ2-2; 7 bases map to TRBD2. Germline lookup yields CDR1 MDHEN and CDR2 SYDVKM. This CDR3 spans 16 amino acids. Trimming cost V 6 bases and J 2 bases; bases outside gene matches: 9. CDR3 loop: CASRPRPSGNTGELFF. CDR3 DNA: TGTGCCAGCAGGCCCCGCCCTAGCGGTAACACCGGGGAGCTGTTTTTT. The whole variable domain, filled in from reference TRBV28 and TRBJ2-2, reads DVKVTQSSRYLVKRTGEKVFLECVQDMDHENMFWYRQDPGLGLRLIYFSYDVKMKEKGDIPEGYSVSREKKERFSLILESASTNQTSMYLCASRPRPSGNTGELFFGEGSRLTVL.

The V gene is TRBV18, the J gene TRBJ2-7, with D perhaps matching TRBD1 (6 bases). Germline CDR1 and CDR2: KGHSH and LQKENI. The CDR3 spans 15 residues. The V gene lost 5 bases and the J gene lost 0 bases, with 14 bases spanning the gap. This CDR3 is CASSEGQSSSYEQYF. The DNA for the CDR3 is TGTGCCAGCTCAGAAGGACAGAGTTCCTCCTACGAGCAGTACTTC.

This clonotype was counted at least ten times. This chain joins TRBV29-1 and TRBJ1-1, with D tentatively TRBD1 (5 bases). Germline CDR1 is SQVTM and CDR2 is ANQGSEA. Trimming removed 2 bases at V and 3 bases at J, with 13 bases between. The CDR3 runs 14 residues. The DNA of the CDR3 is TGCAGCGTTGAAAGGGGCCGCGGGGACACTGAAGCTTTCTTT. Protein: CSVERGRGDTEAFF.

This clonotype was counted many times. The V call is TRBV28, the J call TRBJ2-7; 10 bases fit TRBD1. There are 15 residues in the CDR3. Germline values: CDR1 MDHEN, CDR2 SYDVKM. V lost 6 bases to trimming and J lost 3 bases; unmatched junction nucleotides: 8. The chain's CDR3 is CASRVRTGGNYEQYF. In DNA, the CDR3 is TGTGCCAGCAGGGTACGGACAGGGGGAAACTACGAGCAGTACTTC.

This clonotype was observed a handful of times. The rearrangement joins TRBV27 to TRBJ2-1; 9 nucleotides match TRBD1. Trimming at V came to 0 bases and at J to 3 bases, leaving 3 bases not matched to a gene. Germline values: CDR1 MNHEY, CDR2 SMNVEV (reference sequence). This CDR3 has 16 residues. The CDR3 is CASSLSRDRVYNEQFF. The CDR3 DNA follows: TGTGCCAGCAGTTTATCTCGGGACAGGGTCTACAATGAGCAGTTCTTC.

The table lists this clonotype with many counts. The J gene is TRBJ1-4, the V gene TRBV5-6; 7 bases are shared with TRBD1. Germline CDR1 SGHDT, CDR2 YYEEEE. V was clipped by 4 bases and J by 3 bases; unmatched bases: 3. The CDR3 covers 14 residues. The CDR3 sequence: CASSQGQPNEKLFF. The CDR3 coding sequence is TGTGCCAGCAGCCAGGGACAGCCTAATGAAAAACTGTTTTTT.

This clonotype turned up a few times. The J gene is TRBJ2-7, the V gene TRBV28; a possible D gene is TRBD1 (6 bases). The CDR3 has 13 amino acids. Trimming cost V 4 bases and J 2 bases, with 9 bases left between them. From germline, CDR1 is MDHEN and CDR2 SYDVKM. DNA of the CDR3: TGTGCCAGCAGTTCGCGACAGGCCTACGAGCAGTACTTC. It yields the protein CASSSRQAYEQYF.

This clonotype has a count of ten or more. The J gene is TRBJ2-5, the V gene TRBV20-1; D remains ambiguous. Trimming pared 3 bases from V and 5 bases from J, leaving 10 bases between. In germline, CDR1 is DFQATT, CDR2 SNEGSKA (reference sequence). The CDR3 is made up of 12 amino acids. The CDR3 DNA sequence: TGCAGTGCTAGTTTTAGATCCGAGACCCAGTACTTC. Residues: CSASFRSETQYF.

The gene calls are TRBV6-2 or TRBV6-3 and TRBJ2-7; 9 nucleotides line up with TRBD2. This CDR3 spans 14 amino acids. Germline V CDR1 and CDR2: MNHEY, SVGEGT. The V and J ends lost 7 bases and 1 base, in that order; junction bases with no gene match: 5. CDR3 in DNA: TGTGCCAGCATGGCTAGCGGGGAATCCTACGAGCAGTACTTC. Residues: CASMASGESYEQYF.

V gene TRBV6-1 combines with J gene TRBJ1-4, with D perhaps matching TRBD1 (6 bases). Trimming took off 1 base at V and 7 bases at J, with 19 bases between the two ends. Germline V CDR1 and CDR2: MNHNS, SASEGT. This CDR3 is built from 17 residues. CDR3 coding DNA: TGTGCCAGCAGTGAAGAAGGTTGGACAGCACGAGGTGAAAAACTGTTTTTT. Translation: CASSEEGWTARGEKLFF.

V usage is TRBV5-1 and J usage is TRBJ2-7, with D possibly TRBD2 on 6 matching bases. The V gene lost 2 bases and the J gene lost 7 bases, with 22 bases spanning the gap. Germline CDR1 is SGHRS and CDR2 is YFSETQ. The CDR3 consists of 16 residues. This CDR3 is CASSLDRVRRAREQYF. The CDR3 DNA is TGCGCCAGCAGCTTAGATCGGGTCAGGAGGGCACGGGAGCAGTACTTC.